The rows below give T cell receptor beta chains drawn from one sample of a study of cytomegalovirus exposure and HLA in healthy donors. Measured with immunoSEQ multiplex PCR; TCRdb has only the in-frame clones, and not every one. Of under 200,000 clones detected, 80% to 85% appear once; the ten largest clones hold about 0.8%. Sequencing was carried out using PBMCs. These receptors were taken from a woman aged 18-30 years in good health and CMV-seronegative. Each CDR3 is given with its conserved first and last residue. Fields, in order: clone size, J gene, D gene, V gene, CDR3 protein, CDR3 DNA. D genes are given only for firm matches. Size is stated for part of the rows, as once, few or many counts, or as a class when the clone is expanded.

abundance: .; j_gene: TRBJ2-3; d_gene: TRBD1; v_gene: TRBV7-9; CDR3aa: CASTDRGTDTQYF; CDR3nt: TGTGCCAGTACAGACAGGGGCACAGATACGCAGTATTTT
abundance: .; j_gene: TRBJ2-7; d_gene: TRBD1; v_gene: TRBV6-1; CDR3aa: CASSDEGQGDYEQYF; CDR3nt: TGTGCCAGCAGTGATGAAGGACAGGGAGACTACGAGCAGTACTTC
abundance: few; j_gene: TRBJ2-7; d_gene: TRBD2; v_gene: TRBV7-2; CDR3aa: CASSFGGPAGEQYF; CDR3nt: TGTGCCAGCAGCTTTGGAGGTCCAGCGGGAGAGCAGTACTTC
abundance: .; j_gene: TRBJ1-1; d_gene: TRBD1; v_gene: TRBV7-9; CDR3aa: CSSSSEWTGGNTEAFF; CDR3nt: TGTTCCAGCAGCTCCGAATGGACAGGGGGAAATACTGAAGCTTTCTTT
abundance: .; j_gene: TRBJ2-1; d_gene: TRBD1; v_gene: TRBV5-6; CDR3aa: CASSSRQGLYNEQFF; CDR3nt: TGTGCCAGCAGCAGTCGACAGGGGCTCTACAATGAGCAGTTCTTC
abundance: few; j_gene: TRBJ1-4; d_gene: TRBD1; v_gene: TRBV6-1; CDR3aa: CASSALWDSYEKLFF; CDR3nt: TGTGCCAGCAGTGCACTATGGGACAGCTATGAAAAACTGTTTTTT
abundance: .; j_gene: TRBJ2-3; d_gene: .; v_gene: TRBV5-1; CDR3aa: CASRSGFPSTDTQYF; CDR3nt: TGCGCCAGCAGGTCAGGGTTTCCTAGCACAGATACGCAGTATTTT
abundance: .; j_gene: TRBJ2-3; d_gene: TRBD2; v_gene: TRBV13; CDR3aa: CASSLLAGGADTQYF; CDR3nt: TGTGCCAGCAGCTTACTAGCGGGAGGAGCGGATACGCAGTATTTT
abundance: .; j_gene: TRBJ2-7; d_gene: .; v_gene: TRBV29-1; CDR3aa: CSVEGSPDRPSYEQYF; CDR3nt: TGCAGCGTTGAAGGTTCTCCGGACAGACCGTCCTACGAGCAGTACTTC
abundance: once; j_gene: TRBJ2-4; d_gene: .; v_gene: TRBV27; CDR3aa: CASSLDRAKNIQYF; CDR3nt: TGTGCCAGCAGTTTAGACAGAGCCAAAAACATTCAGTACTTC
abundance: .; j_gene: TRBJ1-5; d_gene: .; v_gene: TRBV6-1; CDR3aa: CASTYRGGNQPQHF; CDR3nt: TGTGCCAGCACCTATCGGGGGGGCAATCAGCCCCAGCATTTT
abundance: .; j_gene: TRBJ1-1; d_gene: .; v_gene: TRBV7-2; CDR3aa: CASSLVPQGSEAFF; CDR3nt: TGTGCCAGCAGCTTAGTCCCTCAGGGCTCTGAAGCTTTCTTT
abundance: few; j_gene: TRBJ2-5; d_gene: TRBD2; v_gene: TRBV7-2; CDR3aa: CASSLWGGETQYF; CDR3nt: TGTGCCAGCAGCTTATGGGGGGGAGAGACCCAGTACTTC
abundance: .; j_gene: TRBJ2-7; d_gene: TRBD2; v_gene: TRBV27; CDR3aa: CASSSGLARTYEQYF; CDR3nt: TGTGCCAGCAGTTCCGGACTAGCGAGAACCTACGAGCAGTACTTC
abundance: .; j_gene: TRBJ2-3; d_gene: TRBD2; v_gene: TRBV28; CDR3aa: CASSLWGEGRDTQYF; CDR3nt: TGTGCCAGCAGTTTATGGGGGGAGGGCCGCGATACGCAGTATTTT
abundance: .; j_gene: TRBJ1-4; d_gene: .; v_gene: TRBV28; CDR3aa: CASSVGSEKLFF; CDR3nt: TGTGCCAGCAGTGTCGGGTCTGAAAAACTGTTTTTT
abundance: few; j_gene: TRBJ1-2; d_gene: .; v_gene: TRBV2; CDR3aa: CASQIRVGYGYTF; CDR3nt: TGTGCCAGCCAGATCAGGGTCGGCTATGGCTACACCTTC
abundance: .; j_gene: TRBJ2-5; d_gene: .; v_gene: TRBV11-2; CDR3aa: CASSLDRGQETQYF; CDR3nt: TGTGCCAGCAGCTTAGACAGGGGCCAAGAGACCCAGTACTTC
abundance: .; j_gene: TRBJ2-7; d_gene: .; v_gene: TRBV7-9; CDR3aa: CASSFVTSGEQYF; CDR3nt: TGTGCCAGCAGCTTTGTCACCTCGGGCGAGCAGTACTTC
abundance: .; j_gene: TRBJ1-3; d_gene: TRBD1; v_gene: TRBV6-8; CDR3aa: CASSRPGTGGGNTIYF; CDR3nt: TGTGCCAGCAGTCGCCCCGGGACAGGGGGTGGAAACACCATATATTTT
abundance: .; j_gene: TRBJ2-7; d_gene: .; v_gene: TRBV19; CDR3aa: CASSLGTYEQYF; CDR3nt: TGTGCCAGTAGCCTCGGGACTTACGAGCAGTACTTC
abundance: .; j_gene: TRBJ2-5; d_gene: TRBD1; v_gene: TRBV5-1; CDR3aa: CASSLSTGAQETQYF; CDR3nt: TGCGCCAGCAGCTTATCGACAGGGGCCCAAGAGACCCAGTACTTC
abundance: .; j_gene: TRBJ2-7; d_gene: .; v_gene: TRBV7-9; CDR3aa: CASSLGGQAYEQYF; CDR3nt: TGTGCCAGCAGCTTAGGGGGCCAAGCCTACGAGCAGTACTTC
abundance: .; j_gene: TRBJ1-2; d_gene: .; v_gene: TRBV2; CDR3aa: CASQASYGYTF; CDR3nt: TGTGCCAGCCAGGCCTCCTATGGCTACACCTTC
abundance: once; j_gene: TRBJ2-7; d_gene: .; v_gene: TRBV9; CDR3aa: CASSPRTGTYEQYF; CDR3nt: TGTGCCAGCAGCCCACGGACGGGGACTTACGAGCAGTACTTC
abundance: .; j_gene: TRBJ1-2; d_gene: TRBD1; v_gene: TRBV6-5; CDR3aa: CASSYLTGFDYGYTF; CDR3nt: TGTGCCAGCAGTTACTTGACAGGGTTTGACTATGGCTATACCTTC
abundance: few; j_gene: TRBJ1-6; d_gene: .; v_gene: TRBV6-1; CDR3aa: CATSSGSYNSPLHF; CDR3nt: TGTGCCACCTCTTCGGGGTCCTATAATTCACCCCTCCACTTT
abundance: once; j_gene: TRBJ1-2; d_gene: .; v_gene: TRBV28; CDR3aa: CASSLSQDYGYTF; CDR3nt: TGTGCCAGCAGTTTATCTCAGGACTATGGCTACACCTTC
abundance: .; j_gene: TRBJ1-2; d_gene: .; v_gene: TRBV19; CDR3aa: CASSSFQGTGGYTF; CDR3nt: TGTGCCAGTAGTTCATTTCAGGGAACAGGTGGCTACACCTTC
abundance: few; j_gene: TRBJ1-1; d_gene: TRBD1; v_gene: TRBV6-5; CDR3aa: CASSYFGTGSTEAFF; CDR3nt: TGTGCCAGCAGTTATTTTGGGACAGGGAGCACTGAAGCTTTCTTT
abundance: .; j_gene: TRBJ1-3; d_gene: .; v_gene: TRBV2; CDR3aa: CASSEDSNSGNTIYF; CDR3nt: TGTGCCAGCAGTGAAGATAGTAATTCTGGAAACACCATATATTTT
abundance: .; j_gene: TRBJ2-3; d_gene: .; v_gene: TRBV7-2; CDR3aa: CASSSLSSTDTQYF; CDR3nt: TGTGCCAGCAGCTCTTTATCGAGCACAGATACGCAGTATTTT
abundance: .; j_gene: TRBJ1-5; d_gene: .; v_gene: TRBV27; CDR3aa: CASSFGHSNQPQHF; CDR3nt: TGTGCCAGCAGTTTTGGACACAGCAATCAGCCCCAGCATTTT
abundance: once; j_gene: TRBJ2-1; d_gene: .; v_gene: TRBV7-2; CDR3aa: CASSLTGSSRPDQFF; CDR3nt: TGTGCCAGCAGCTTAACGGGAAGTAGCCGCCCAGACCAGTTCTTC
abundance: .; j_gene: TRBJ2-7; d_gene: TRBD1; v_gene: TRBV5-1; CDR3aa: CASSLDLRGPSYEQYF; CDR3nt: TGCGCCAGCAGCTTGGATCTCAGGGGGCCGTCGTACGAGCAGTACTTC
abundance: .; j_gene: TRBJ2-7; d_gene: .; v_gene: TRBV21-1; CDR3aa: CASSKEGRDRVSYEQYF; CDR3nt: TGTGCCAGCAGCAAAGAGGGAAGAGACAGGGTTTCTTACGAGCAGTACTTC
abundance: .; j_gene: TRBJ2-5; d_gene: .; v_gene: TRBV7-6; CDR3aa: CASSLVVTTKEETQYF; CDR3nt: TGTGCCAGCAGCTTAGTTGTTACTACCAAGGAAGAGACCCAGTACTTC
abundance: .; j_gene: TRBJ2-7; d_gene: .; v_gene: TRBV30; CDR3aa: CAWSSYSQYEQYF; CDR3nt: TGTGCCTGGAGTTCCTACAGCCAGTACGAGCAGTACTTC
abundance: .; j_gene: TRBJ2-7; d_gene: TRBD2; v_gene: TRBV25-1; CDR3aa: CASSEYEGGPYEQYF; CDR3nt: TGTGCCAGCAGTGAATATGAGGGAGGGCCGTACGAGCAGTACTTC
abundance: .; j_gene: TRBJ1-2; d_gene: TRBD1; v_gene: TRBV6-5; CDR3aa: CASSRDRAYGYTF; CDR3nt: TGTGCCAGCAGTAGGGACAGGGCTTATGGCTACACCTTC
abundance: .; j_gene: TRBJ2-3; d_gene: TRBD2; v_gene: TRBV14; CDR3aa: CASRLAGGMDTQYF; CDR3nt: TGTGCCAGCAGACTAGCGGGGGGTATGGATACGCAGTATTTT
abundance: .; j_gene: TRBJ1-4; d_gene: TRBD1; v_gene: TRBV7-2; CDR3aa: CASSLLGGGEKLFF; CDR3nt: TGTGCCAGCAGCCTACTAGGGGGCGGGGAAAAACTGTTTTTT
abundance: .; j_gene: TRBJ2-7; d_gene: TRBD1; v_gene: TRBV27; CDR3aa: CASSSFLGTGWEQYF; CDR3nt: TGTGCCAGCAGTTCTTTCCTCGGGACAGGGTGGGAGCAGTACTTC
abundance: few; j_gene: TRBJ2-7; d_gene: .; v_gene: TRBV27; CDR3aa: CASSLGAGGEQYF; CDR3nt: TGTGCCAGCAGTTTAGGGGCCGGGGGCGAGCAGTACTTC
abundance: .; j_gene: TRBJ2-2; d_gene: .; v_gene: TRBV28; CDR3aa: CASRTGSANTGELFF; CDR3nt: TGTGCCAGCAGAACCGGCAGCGCGAACACCGGGGAGCTGTTTTTT
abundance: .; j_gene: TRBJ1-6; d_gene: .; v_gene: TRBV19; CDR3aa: CASSGLGQGRSPLHF; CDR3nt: TGTGCCAGTAGCGGTTTGGGTCAGGGCCGTTCACCCCTCCACTTT
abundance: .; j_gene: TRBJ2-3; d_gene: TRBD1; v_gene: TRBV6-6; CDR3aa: CASSRQGALTDTQYF; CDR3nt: TGTGCCAGCAGTCGACAGGGGGCGCTGACAGATACGCAGTATTTT
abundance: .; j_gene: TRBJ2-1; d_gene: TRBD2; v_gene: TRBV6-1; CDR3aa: CASSEWGTSGAYNEQFF; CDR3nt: TGTGCCAGCAGTGAATGGGGGACTAGCGGGGCGTACAATGAGCAGTTCTTC
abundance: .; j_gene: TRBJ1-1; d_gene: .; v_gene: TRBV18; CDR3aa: CASSQDSIEAFF; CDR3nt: TGTGCCAGCTCCCAAGACAGTATAGAAGCTTTCTTT
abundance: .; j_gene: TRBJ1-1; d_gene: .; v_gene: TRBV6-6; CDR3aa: CASSQTLAHEAFF; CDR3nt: TGTGCCAGCAGCCAGACACTGGCGCATGAAGCTTTCTTT